This record looks at one T cell receptor (beta chain) sequence and its context. Its antigen is as yet unknown. This sample stems from a study of T cell repertoires in cytomegalovirus infection. Notes on the study in general: Cumulative public TCR beta family frequency identified carriers of CMV plus the relevant HLA.

Germline lookup yields CDR1 SGHNT and CDR2 YENEEA. V was trimmed by 5 bases and J by 7 bases, leaving 18 bases between them. This CDR3 spans 15 amino acids. TCRdb re-analysed the reads in MiXCR, keeping a single row per CDR3 protein. Of 200,000 to 250,000 distinct CDR3 sequences in the sample, roughly 20% were seen once. What was sequenced was CD8+ T cells from PBMCs. The TCR sequence derives from a human donor in good health (CMV status not recorded). Some clones in this sample may be carry-over from other donors' samples. The chain combines TRBV11-3 with TRBJ2-1; no clear D. CDR3 bases: TGTGCCAGCAGCCCCGGGTGGGATAATTATAATGAGCAGTTCTTC. It specifies CASSPGWDNYNEQFF.